This T cell receptor (beta chain) is from a study of shared clonotypes between healthy human individuals. Whole-study context: Per donor, three plates held CD4 naive cells, three held CD4 memory, two held CD8 naive and one held CD8 memory.

Germline CDR1 is MDHEN and CDR2 is SYDVKM. V was pared by 2 bases and J by 1 base, with 21 bases between. The CDR3 sequence is 18 residues long. The repertoire was sequenced with immunoSEQ multiplex PCR; TCRdb's copy has only in-frame clones and lacks some. The data show a few hundred thousand clones, around 90% seen once. V and J are TRBV28 and TRBJ2-7; tentatively, D is TRBD2 (5 bases). Sequenced: memory CD8+ T cells sorted from blood. Subset described: CD45RO+ cells pooled with CCR7-negative TemRA cells. This receptor was obtained from a man younger than 35 in good health. CDR3: CASSLVAFERRESYEQYF. The CDR3 DNA sequence: TGTGCCAGCAGTTTAGTCGCGTTCGAGCGGAGAGAATCCTACGAGCAGTACTTC. The full variable domain, rest sourced from reference TRBV28 and TRBJ2-7, is DVKVTQSSRYLVKRTGEKVFLECVQDMDHENMFWYRQDPGLGLRLIYFSYDVKMKEKGDIPEGYSVSREKKERFSLILESASTNQTSMYLCASSLVAFERRESYEQYFGPGTRLTVT.